A selection of T cell receptor beta chains follows, all from one sample in a study of blood T cell repertoires in COVID-19. Using immunoSEQ multiplex PCR, the repertoire was profiled, and TCRdb retains in-frame clones only, with some absent. The sample contains 140,000 to 150,000 clones, over 70% of which appear only once. Sequencing input: peripheral blood. The receptors were sampled from a human donor in a cohort sampled during active COVID-19. The CDR3 runs from the conserved cysteine through the conserved F or W. A D gene is named only where the DNA matches it firmly. Clone sizes are given selectively: once, few, many, or a class where the clone is expanded.

abundance	v_gene	j_gene	d_gene	CDR3nt	CDR3aa
once	TRBV7-3	TRBJ2-5	TRBD2	TGTGCCAGCAGCAAAGCGGGGCAAGAGACCCAGTACTTC	CASSKAGQETQYF
-	TRBV20-1	TRBJ2-5	TRBD2	TGCAGTGCTAGTTGGACTAGCGGTTTGGAGACCCAGTACTTC	CSASWTSGLETQYF
-	TRBV7-7	TRBJ1-1	-	TGTGCCAGCAGCCAAATACAGGGCGTTGAAGCTTTCTTT	CASSQIQGVEAFF
-	TRBV9	TRBJ2-1	TRBD2	TGTGCCAGCAGCGGGGAGGGCCAGGATGAGCAGTTCTTC	CASSGEGQDEQFF
many	TRBV5-1	TRBJ2-3	-	TGCGCCAGCAGCTTGGTCGGGGTTAGCACAGATACGCAGTATTTT	CASSLVGVSTDTQYF
once	TRBV19	TRBJ1-5	-	TGTGCCAGTAGTATAACCGTCACAGGGTGGCAGCCCCAGCATTTT	CASSITVTGWQPQHF
-	TRBV7-9	TRBJ1-4	-	TGTGCCAGCAGCGAGGGGGTAGTACAAACTAATGAAAAACTGTTTTTT	CASSEGVVQTNEKLFF
-	TRBV5-1	TRBJ2-1	-	TGCGCCAGCAGCTTGGGCGGGGAACTGCAGTTCTTC	CASSLGGELQFF
-	TRBV5-5	TRBJ2-2	-	TGTGCCAGCAGCCGCGGCCTAGACGGGGAGCTGTTTTTT	CASSRGLDGELFF
-	TRBV6-5	TRBJ2-7	TRBD1	TGTGCCAGCACGGACAGGGGGGCCTACGAGCAGTACTTC	CASTDRGAYEQYF
-	TRBV4-1	TRBJ1-1	TRBD1	TGCGCCAGCAGCCAAGAGGGACAGCTGAACACTGAAGCTTTCTTT	CASSQEGQLNTEAFF
-	TRBV6-1	TRBJ2-6	-	TGTGCCAGCAGTGAAGTCAGGGGGGTAGGTGGGGCCAACGTCCTGACTTTC	CASSEVRGVGGANVLTF
-	TRBV12-3/TRBV12-4	TRBJ1-1	TRBD1	TGTGCCGCTAGACAGGGTCCGAGGACTGAAGCTTTCTTT	CAARQGPRTEAFF
-	TRBV29-1	TRBJ1-1	TRBD1	TGCAGCGTTGGACCCAGGGGGCCCACTGAAGCTTTCTTT	CSVGPRGPTEAFF
-	TRBV9	TRBJ2-2	TRBD2	TGTGCCAGCAGCGTAGATAGCGGGGGGAACACCGGGGAGCTGTTTTTT	CASSVDSGGNTGELFF